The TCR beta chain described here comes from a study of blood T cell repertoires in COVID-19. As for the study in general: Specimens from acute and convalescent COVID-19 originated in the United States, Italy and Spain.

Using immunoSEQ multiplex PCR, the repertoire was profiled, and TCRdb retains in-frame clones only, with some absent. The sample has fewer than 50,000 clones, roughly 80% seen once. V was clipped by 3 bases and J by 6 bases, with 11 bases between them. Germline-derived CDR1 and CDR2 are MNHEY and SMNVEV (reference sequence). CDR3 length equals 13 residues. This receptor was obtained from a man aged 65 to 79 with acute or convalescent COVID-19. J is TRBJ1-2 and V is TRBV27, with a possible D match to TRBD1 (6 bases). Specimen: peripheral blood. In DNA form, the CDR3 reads TGTGCCAGCAGTTTCAGGGGCGGCCATGGCTACACCTTC. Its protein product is CASSFRGGHGYTF.